This T cell receptor beta chain emerged from a study of cytomegalovirus exposure and HLA in healthy donors. Healthy people donating bone marrow made up the donors. Donors were nominally healthy when sampled, though unrecorded immune exposures were likely. Points from the study as a whole: About 87% or about 30% of the time was how often most TCR beta V segments were productive, according to an earlier analysis. Sequencing likely generated an artifact that appeared as a cluster of highly shared sequence variants.

The CDR3 sequence is 15 residues long. Germline V gene sequence: CDR1 SNHLY, CDR2 FYNNEI. Trimming removed 11 bases from V and 6 bases from J; junction bases left unmatched: 11. Details on this clone: Its antigen remains unknown.

It was with 60 Vbeta and 13 Jbeta primers that the PCR ran. Repertoires were generated with immunoSEQ multiplex PCR, while TCRdb's copy carries only in-frame clones and drops some. In total, the table holds over 75,000 clones. Sequencing was done on a sample of PBMCs. The chain combines TRBV2 with TRBJ1-6, with 9 bases matching TRBD1. The source of this sequence is a man aged 45-60 years in good health and CMV-seronegative. CDR3 nucleotide sequence: TGTGCCGCTTACGTGGGACAGGGACTTAATTCACCCCTCCACTTT. Amino acid sequence: CAAYVGQGLNSPLHF.